The 18 T cell receptor beta chains presented below share a single source sample, sequenced in a study of regulatory T cells in long-lasting Graves disease. Time point meaning: persistent/refractory GD, antithyroid drugs over 5 years with positive TRAb. Isolated PBMC RNA provided the starting material for the TCR library. Both iRepertoire HTBI primers and Arm-PCR of CDR3 regions were used to build the TCR beta libraries. TCRdb re-called the multiplex PCR reads with MiXCR, one entry per CDR3 protein. Among roughly 400,000 distinct CDR3 sequences listed, under 25% were seen once. The sequencing used peripheral blood mononuclear cells (PBMCs), collected when the disease was refractory, from a patient treated with antithyroid drugs. The receptors shown here come from a female donor with Graves disease.

The chain employs TRBV4-2 and TRBJ2-7; a weak D match, TRBD1 (6 bases). Germline CDR1 and CDR2: LGHNA and YNFKEQ. V lost 3 bases to trimming and J lost 5 bases, with 11 bases between them. The CDR3 runs to 13 residues. CDR3: CASSHAQGHEQYF. The CDR3, as DNA: TGTGCCAGCAGCCATGCACAGGGTCACGAGCAGTACTTC.

Worth noting for this clonotype: This could be a read error, since a much larger clone is one nucleotide away. The chain has TRBV15 and TRBJ2-5; TRBD1 is a possible D gene (7 bases). Germline lookup yields CDR1 LNHNV and CDR2 YYDKDF (reference sequence). Trimming shortened V by 7 bases and J by 5 bases, and 14 bases separated the two germline ends. The CDR3 spans 13 residues. The CDR3 bases are TGTGCCACCAACAGGGCAGGGGGGGAGACCCAGTACTTC. This encodes CATNRAGGETQYF.

The table lists this clonotype with many counts. This chain uses TRBV27 with TRBJ2-7, with 9 bases that match TRBD1. The CDR3 spans 17 residues. Per the germline V gene, CDR1 is MNHEY and CDR2 is SMNVEV (reference sequence). J was trimmed by 2 bases and V by 6 bases; bases with no gene match: 14. CDR3 amino acids: CASSAFVRDRATYEQYF. CDR3 bases: TGTGCCAGCAGCGCTTTCGTACGGGACAGGGCAACCTACGAGCAGTACTTC.

This clonotype was seen a few times. This rearrangement joins TRBV28 to TRBJ2-7, with 8 positions matching TRBD1. Looked up from germline, CDR1 is MDHEN and CDR2 is SYDVKM. V dropped 6 bases and J dropped 5; count of bases not matched to a gene: 15. The CDR3 runs to 16 residues. Here the CDR3 DNA reads TGTGCCAGCAGGACGGACAGGGTTCCAGTGGCTAACGAGCAGTACTTC. This sequence encodes CASRTDRVPVANEQYF. Drawing the rest from reference TRBV28 and TRBJ2-7, the complete variable domain is DVKVTQSSRYLVKRTGEKVFLECVQDMDHENMFWYRQDPGLGLRLIYFSYDVKMKEKGDIPEGYSVSREKKERFSLILESASTNQTSMYLCASRTDRVPVANEQYFGPGTRLTVT.

The rearrangement uses TRBV12-3 or TRBV12-4 and TRBJ2-2; D not resolved. CDR3 size: 14 residues. The V and J ends lost 1 base and 4 bases respectively, with 7 bases between them. The CDR3 bases are TGTGCCAGCAGTTTAGTAGCACGCACCGGGGAGCTGTTTTTT. Protein sequence: CASSLVARTGELFF.

The chain combines TRBV4-1 with TRBJ2-5; maybe TRBD1 (7 bases). The CDR3 is 14 amino acids. Germline loops: CDR1 MGHRA, CDR2 YSYEKL. V was cut by 3 bases and J by 5 bases, with 13 bases left in between. The CDR3 here is CASSHNQGGETQYF. In nucleotides, the CDR3 is TGCGCCAGCAGCCACAACCAGGGGGGCGAGACCCAGTACTTC.

This rearrangement joins TRBV7-8 to TRBJ1-5; D is undetermined. In germline, CDR1 is SGHVS, CDR2 FQNEAQ. With 7 bases removed from V and 4 bases from J, the gap between germline ends came to 17 bases. This CDR3 region has 15 residues. The CDR3 region has the DNA TGTGCCAGCACTCCGGACGGAGGTCGGAATCAGCCCCAGCATTTT. The encoded protein is CASTPDGGRNQPQHF.

This clonotype was detected a few times. This chain connects TRBV20-1 to TRBJ2-7; 9 nucleotides agree with TRBD1. Germline V lookup: CDR1 DFQATT, CDR2 SNEGSKA (reference sequence). Trimming took 6 bases from V and 4 from J; bases not matched to a gene: 7. This CDR3 is 13 amino acids long. The CDR3 coding sequence is TGCAGTGCCTCTACAGGGGGCCGGTACGAGCAGTACTTC. Its protein is CSASTGGRYEQYF.

V and J are TRBV29-1 and TRBJ2-3, with 10 bases that match TRBD1. The V gene's germline CDR1 is SQVTM and CDR2 ANQGSEA. CDR3 length: 15 amino acids. With 8 bases clipped from V and 4 bases from J, the junction kept 12 bases outside the gene matches. The CDR3 region has the DNA TGCAGCTTTACTCGGACAGGGGGGTATTCAGATACGCAGTATTTT. Encoded protein: CSFTRTGGYSDTQYF.

This CDR3 reads CASSQDPRRSDTGELFF. CDR3 DNA sequence: TGCGCCAGCAGCCAAGATCCACGGCGCTCGGACACCGGGGAGCTGTTTTTT. The chain couples TRBV4-1 to TRBJ2-2; D is uncertain. Deletions cut 0 bases from V and 3 bases from J, with 14 bases between. This CDR3 is built from 17 residues. Looked up from germline, CDR1 is MGHRA and CDR2 is YSYEKL.

In this sample, this clonotype turned up a few times. V usage is TRBV12-3 or TRBV12-4 and J usage is TRBJ1-5; D is unclear. This CDR3 spans 15 amino acids. V gave up 1 base and J gave up 4 bases, with 11 bases separating them. CDR3 nucleotides: TGTGCCAGCAGTTTAGTCAGCAATGGTAATCAGCCCCAGCATTTT. It specifies CASSLVSNGNQPQHF.

This clonotype has at least ten counts. The chain employs TRBV7-2 and TRBJ1-4; D is undetermined. The length of the CDR3 is 14 residues. Germline V gene data show CDR1 as SGHTA and CDR2 as FQGNSA. V shed 1 base and J shed 5 bases, with 8 bases lying between them. The CDR3 sequence is CASSLGGKNEKLFF. CDR3 bases: TGTGCCAGCAGCTTAGGGGGAAAGAATGAAAAACTGTTTTTT.

This clonotype was observed a few times. The rearrangement uses TRBV12-3 or TRBV12-4 and TRBJ2-1; 9 bases are shared with TRBD2. Germline trimming cut 4 bases from V and 12 bases from J; bases unmatched to any gene: 7. The CDR3 has 13 amino acids. The CDR3 loop is CASSSSGEGRQFF. For the CDR3, the DNA is TGTGCCAGCAGTTCTAGCGGGGAGGGTCGGCAGTTCTTC.

This clonotype was observed many times. This chain joins TRBV11-2 and TRBJ2-5, with 8 bases that match TRBD1. The CDR3 is made up of 16 amino acids. CDR1 SGHAT and CDR2 FQNNGV come from the germline V gene. The V gene end was trimmed by 1 base and the J gene end by 2 bases; junction bases not matched to a gene: 6. CDR3: CASSLVLRGLQETQYF. The CDR3 nucleotides read TGTGCCAGCAGCTTAGTCCTCAGGGGGCTACAAGAGACCCAGTACTTC.

The gene calls are TRBV19 and TRBJ1-5; 7 bases agree with TRBD1. This CDR3 comprises 15 residues. The germline V gene encodes CDR1 LNHDA and CDR2 SQIVND (reference sequence). J was trimmed by 2 bases and V by 4 bases; bases with no gene match: 5. The CDR3 loop is CASSKGGAGNQPQHF. DNA of the CDR3: TGTGCCAGTAGTAAAGGGGGCGCCGGCAATCAGCCCCAGCATTTT.

This clonotype was recorded at least ten times. J is TRBJ1-2 and V is TRBV6-1, with TRBD1 as a possible D gene (6 bases). The CDR3 totals 15 residues. Germline V gene lookup returns CDR1 MNHNS and CDR2 SASEGT. The ends were cut back, 2 bases at V and 7 bases at J, with 17 bases in the middle. Here the CDR3 reads CASSEWGRGALGYTF. CDR3 coding DNA: TGTGCCAGCAGTGAATGGGGCAGGGGTGCTCTTGGCTACACCTTC.

This clonotype appeared many times. The chain joins TRBV27 to TRBJ2-2; 10 bases map to TRBD1. Germline V gene lookup returns CDR1 MNHEY and CDR2 SMNVEV (reference sequence). The CDR3 loop spans 16 amino acids. The V segment lost 6 bases and the J segment 5 bases; nucleotides outside the gene matches: 9. The CDR3 region is CASSTTGGGRTGELFF. The CDR3 nucleotides are TGTGCCAGCAGCACGACAGGGGGCGGACGGACCGGGGAGCTGTTTTTT.

This clonotype was seen a few times. V gene TRBV6-1 combines with J gene TRBJ1-1; D is uncertain. The germline V and J ends were trimmed by 11 bases and 2 bases, with 18 bases remaining between them. The CDR3 sequence is 14 residues long. The germline gives CDR1 MNHNS, CDR2 SASEGT. CDR3 in DNA: TGTGCCTCTTCGGCTGCAGAAATAAACACTGAAGCTTTCTTT. This sequence encodes CASSAAEINTEAFF.